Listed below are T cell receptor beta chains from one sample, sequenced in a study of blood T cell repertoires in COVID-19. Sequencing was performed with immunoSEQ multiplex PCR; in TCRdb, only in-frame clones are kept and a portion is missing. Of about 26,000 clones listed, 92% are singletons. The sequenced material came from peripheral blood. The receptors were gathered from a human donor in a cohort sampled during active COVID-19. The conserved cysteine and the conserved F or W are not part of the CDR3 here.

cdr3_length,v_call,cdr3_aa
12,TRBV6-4,ASTAGTGSSEAF
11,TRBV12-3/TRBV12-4,ASSTLRVEKLF
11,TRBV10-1,ASSSGTNYGYT
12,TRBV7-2,ASSLGSLNQPQH
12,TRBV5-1,ASSPTAGPDTQY
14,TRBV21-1,ASSKAPGFSTDTQY
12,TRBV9,ASRDRGGTGELF
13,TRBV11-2,ASSLGHFSTDTQY
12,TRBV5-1,ASSPPGQYYEQY
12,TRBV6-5,ASTVDRGKGEAF
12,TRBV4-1,ASSPRGVQETQY
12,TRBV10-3,ATGDTLTDTEAF
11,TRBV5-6,ASSQGGRDTQY
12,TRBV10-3,AIRGNRDAGELF
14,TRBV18,ASSPRVRVEGTEAF